A selection of T cell receptor beta chains follows, all from one sample in a study of T cell responses to AZD1222 COVID-19 vaccine. The table came from immunoSEQ multiplex PCR; TCRdb's copy has only in-frame clones and leaves some out. The repertoire holds 150,000 or so clones, with approximately 90% as singletons. The specimen comprised peripheral blood, sampled on day 0 of MenACWY control vaccination. These receptors were collected from an adult in good health. The CDR3 runs from the conserved cysteine through the conserved F or W. Each record gives: D gene, V gene, J gene, clone size, CDR3 DNA, CDR3 protein. The D gene is left open where the match is weak. Clone size is not always given. Where it is, it says once, few, many or a class for expanded clones.

TRBD1	TRBV18	TRBJ1-3	.	TGTGCCAGCTCACCAGACAGGGACCTAAACACCATATATTTT	CASSPDRDLNTIYF
.	TRBV5-6	TRBJ2-7	once	TGTGCCAGCAGCTTTTTTGGGGACAGCCTCCAAGCGGGGGAGCAGTACTTC	CASSFFGDSLQAGEQYF
TRBD1	TRBV15	TRBJ2-3	.	TGTGCCACCAGCAGAGCCCCCCCAGGACAGGGTCGGGCAGATACGCAGTATTTT	CATSRAPPGQGRADTQYF
.	TRBV6-6	TRBJ1-2	.	TGTGCCAGCAGTTACTCCCCAGGGCAAGGCTACACCTTC	CASSYSPGQGYTF
.	TRBV3-1/TRBV3-2	TRBJ2-5	.	TGTGCCAGCAGCTCAAGCGGGTTGGGTGAGACCCAGTACTTC	CASSSSGLGETQYF
.	TRBV6-4	TRBJ2-1	.	TGTGCCAGCAGTGACGGGAACAGATACAATGAGCAGTTCTTC	CASSDGNRYNEQFF
TRBD1	TRBV6-1	TRBJ2-7	.	TGTGCCAGCAGTGAGGGACAGGGAAGCTCCTACGAGCAGTACTTC	CASSEGQGSSYEQYF
.	TRBV9	TRBJ2-3	once	TGTGCCAGCAGCGGGGACTCTGGAGGGGCGGTTGGCACAGATACGCAGTATTTT	CASSGDSGGAVGTDTQYF
.	TRBV5-1	TRBJ2-5	.	TGCGCCAGCAGTCTGTTGGGCAGCCAAGAGACCCAGTACTTC	CASSLLGSQETQYF
TRBD1	TRBV11-2	TRBJ2-7	once	TGTGCCAGCAGCTTTGCCCGACAGGGATGGGAGCAGTACTTC	CASSFARQGWEQYF
.	TRBV7-2	TRBJ1-2	.	TGTGCCAGCAGCTTAGGGGAGGGGCAAGGCTACACCTTC	CASSLGEGQGYTF
.	TRBV2	TRBJ2-2	.	TGTGCCAGCAAACAGACCTTGAACACCGGGGAGCTGTTTTTT	CASKQTLNTGELFF
.	TRBV5-1	TRBJ2-1	.	TGCGCCAGCAGCGGGACGACTAGTAACAATGAGCAGTTCTTC	CASSGTTSNNEQFF
TRBD1	TRBV11-3	TRBJ1-1	.	TGTGCCAGCAGCCCAGGGGGGGACTACACTGAAGCTTTCTTT	CASSPGGDYTEAFF
TRBD1	TRBV7-9	TRBJ1-6	.	TGTGCCAGCAGCTTAATGGTCGACAGGGGGAATTCACCCCTCCACTTT	CASSLMVDRGNSPLHF
TRBD2	TRBV7-3	TRBJ2-3	.	TGTGCCAGCAGCTTAATGTCTGGCGGGGGAGCAGATACGCAGTATTTT	CASSLMSGGGADTQYF
.	TRBV4-1	TRBJ2-1	.	TGCGCCAGCAGCCGAAACCGGGACGGTTACAATGAGCAGTTCTTC	CASSRNRDGYNEQFF
TRBD1	TRBV7-8	TRBJ2-2	.	TGTGCCAGCGCTTCACGGGACAGGGGAAAAACCGGGGAGCTGTTTTTT	CASASRDRGKTGELFF
TRBD2	TRBV5-1	TRBJ2-3	.	TGCGCCAGCAGCTTAGCGGGGGGCAAAGATACGCAGTATTTT	CASSLAGGKDTQYF
.	TRBV7-2	TRBJ1-1	.	TGTGCCAGCAGCTTTGACAGTAACACTGAAGCTTTCTTT	CASSFDSNTEAFF
.	TRBV15	TRBJ2-6	.	TGTGCCACCGGGCTCAGCAGCTCTGGGGCCAACGTCCTGACTTTC	CATGLSSSGANVLTF
TRBD2	TRBV28	TRBJ2-1	.	TGTGCCAGCACGAGAACTAGCGGGAGCCTCCACAATGAGCAGTTCTTC	CASTRTSGSLHNEQFF
TRBD1	TRBV11-1	TRBJ1-2	.	TGTGCCAGCAGCTTAGGACAGGGGTGGAACTATGGCTACACCTTC	CASSLGQGWNYGYTF
.	TRBV7-2	TRBJ2-7	.	TGTGCCAGCAGCCTCGGGTCGGGGCTGGGGTCCTACGAGCAGTACTTC	CASSLGSGLGSYEQYF
.	TRBV30	TRBJ1-1	.	TGTGCCTGGAGTGAAGGGGGTATCGGAGACACTGAAGCTTTCTTT	CAWSEGGIGDTEAFF
TRBD1	TRBV4-1	TRBJ1-1	.	TGCGCCAGCAGCTTTGGACAGGGGAGAGCGTACACTGAAGCTTTCTTT	CASSFGQGRAYTEAFF
.	TRBV7-3	TRBJ2-7	.	TGTGCCAGCAGCTTAATGGGGAATGGTGTGTACGAGCAGTACTTC	CASSLMGNGVYEQYF
.	TRBV30	TRBJ1-6	many	TGTGCCTGGAGTCGGTCAAGGTCGGGTAATTCACCCCTCCACTTT	CAWSRSRSGNSPLHF
.	TRBV6-5	TRBJ2-1	.	TGTGCCAGCAGCCCGCCGGGGAGGTATGAGCAGTTCTTC	CASSPPGRYEQFF
TRBD2	TRBV5-8	TRBJ2-3	.	TGTGCCAGCAGCTTGGGGCTAGCGGGAGGGATCACAGATACGCAGTATTTT	CASSLGLAGGITDTQYF
.	TRBV5-4	TRBJ1-1	.	TGTGCCAGCAGCTTGGCTGGGACCAACACTGAAGCTTTCTTT	CASSLAGTNTEAFF
.	TRBV18	TRBJ2-1	.	TGTGCCAGCTCACCGTCGACATCGTACAATGAGCAGTTCTTC	CASSPSTSYNEQFF